This TCR beta chain was obtained from a study of cytomegalovirus exposure and HLA in healthy donors. As for the study in general: Among about 190 million T cells, an earlier analysis found roughly 100 million unique TCR beta sequences. Broader study findings: Immune exposure information available was restricted to CMV serostatus. Several top significant clusters appeared, in a later analysis, to be linked to common viral pathogens.

The CDR3 runs 14 residues. With 2 bases clipped from V and 5 bases from J, the junction kept 4 bases outside the gene matches. The germline CDR1 and CDR2 sequences are SGHRS and YFSETQ. The PCR used 60 Vbeta and 13 Jbeta primers. Using immunoSEQ multiplex PCR, the repertoire was profiled, and TCRdb retains in-frame clones only, with some absent. The sample shows around 210,000 clones, more than 70% of them seen only once. As concerns this clone: Antigen: not known.

Donors in the study were healthy people who gave bone marrow. This TCR was recovered from a boy aged 5-17 years in good health and CMV-seronegative. The chain couples TRBV5-1 to TRBJ2-7; TRBD1 matches 10 bases. The specimen sequenced was PBMCs. CDR3 in amino acids: CASSLGTGDHEQYF. The CDR3 bases are TGCGCCAGCAGCTTAGGGACAGGGGACCACGAGCAGTACTTC. Together with reference TRBV5-1 and TRBJ2-7, the CDR3 gives the full variable domain: KAGVTQTPRYLIKTRGQQVTLSCSPISGHRSVSWYQQTPGQGLQFLFEYFSETQRNKGNFPGRFSGRQFSNSRSEMNVSTLELGDSALYLCASSLGTGDHEQYFGPGTRLTVT.